This TCR gamma chain was found in a study of gamma-delta T cells after stem cell transplantation (dated by TCRdb to the mid-2010s). The germline V gene (reference sequence) yields GITISATS for CDR1 and ISYDGTV for CDR2. V is pruned by 0 bases and J by 9 bases, leaving 8 bases of the junction without a gene match. The CDR3 has 17 amino acids, counting the end cysteine and phenylalanine. The only DNA kept is the CDR3, 51 bases in frame from the first base. The library was obtained by RT-PCR. TCRdb lists the instrument as Illumina MiSeq. TCRdb called clones anew from the public reads via CATT; matching DNA rows were later pooled. For this sample there are several hundred gamma-chain clones; around 31% appear just once. In total, the top ten clones hold 30% to 40% of the sample. Worth noting for this clone: The antigen it recognizes is unknown. This may arise from a read error, as a much more abundant clone is one base away.

This receptor was taken from a human donor. It is not recorded whose cells these are; they may come from a transplant donor. The sample consisted of gamma-delta T cells. The chain uses TRGV9 and TRGJP. The J gene, missing from TCRdb, was assigned here through DNA to germline matching. The CDR3 region: CALWEVTRGLGKKIKVF. The nucleotide sequence is given as TGTGCCTTGTGGGAGGTGACGAGAGGGTTGGGCAAAAAAATCAAGGTATTT.